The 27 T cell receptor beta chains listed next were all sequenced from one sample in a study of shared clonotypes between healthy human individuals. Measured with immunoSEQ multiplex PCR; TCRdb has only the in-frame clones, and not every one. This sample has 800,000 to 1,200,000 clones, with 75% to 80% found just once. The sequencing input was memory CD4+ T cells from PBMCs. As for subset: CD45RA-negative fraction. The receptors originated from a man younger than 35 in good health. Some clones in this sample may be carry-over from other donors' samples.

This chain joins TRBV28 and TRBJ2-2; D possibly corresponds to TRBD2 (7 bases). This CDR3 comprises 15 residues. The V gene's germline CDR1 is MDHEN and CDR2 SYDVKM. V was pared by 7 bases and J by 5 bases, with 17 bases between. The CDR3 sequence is CASTTLRGGTGELFF. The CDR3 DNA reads TGTGCCAGCACCACCTTGAGGGGGGGAACCGGGGAGCTGTTTTTT.

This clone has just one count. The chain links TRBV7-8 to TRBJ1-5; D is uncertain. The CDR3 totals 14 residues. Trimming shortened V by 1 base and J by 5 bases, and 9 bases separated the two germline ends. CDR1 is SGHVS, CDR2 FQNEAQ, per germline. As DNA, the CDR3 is TGTGCCAGCAGCTTAGAGGGCCGGGATCAGCCCCAGCATTTT. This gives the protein CASSLEGRDQPQHF.

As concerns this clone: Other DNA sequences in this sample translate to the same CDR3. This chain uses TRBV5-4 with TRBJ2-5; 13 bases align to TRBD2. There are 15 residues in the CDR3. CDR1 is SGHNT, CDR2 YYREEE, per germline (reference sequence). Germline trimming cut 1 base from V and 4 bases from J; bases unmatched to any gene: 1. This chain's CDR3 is CASSLTSGRGETQYF. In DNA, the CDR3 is TGTGCCAGCAGCTTGACTAGCGGGAGGGGAGAGACCCAGTACTTC.

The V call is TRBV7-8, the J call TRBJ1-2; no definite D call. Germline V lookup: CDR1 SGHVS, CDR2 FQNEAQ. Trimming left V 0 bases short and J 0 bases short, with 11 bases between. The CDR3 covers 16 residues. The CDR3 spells CASSLASKNSNYGYTF. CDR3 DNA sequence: TGTGCCAGCAGCTTAGCGTCGAAAAACTCTAACTATGGCTACACCTTC.

The CDR3 nucleotides are TGTGCCAGCAGTTTACTGGGGACAGGGAGCAATCAGCCCCAGCATTTT. Its translation is CASSLLGTGSNQPQHF. J is TRBJ1-5 and V is TRBV27; TRBD1 matches 9 bases. There are 16 residues in the CDR3. Germline CDR1 is MNHEY and CDR2 is SMNVEV (reference sequence). The trim removed 2 bases at V and 1 base at J, leaving 3 bases unmatched.

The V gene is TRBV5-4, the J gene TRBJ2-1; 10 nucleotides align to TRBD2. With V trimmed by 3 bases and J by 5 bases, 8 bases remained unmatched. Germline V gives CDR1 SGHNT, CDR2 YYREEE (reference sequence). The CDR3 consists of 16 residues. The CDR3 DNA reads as TGTGCCAGCAGCTCGGGGTGGCTAGCGGGGGACAATGAGCAGTTCTTC. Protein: CASSSGWLAGDNEQFF.

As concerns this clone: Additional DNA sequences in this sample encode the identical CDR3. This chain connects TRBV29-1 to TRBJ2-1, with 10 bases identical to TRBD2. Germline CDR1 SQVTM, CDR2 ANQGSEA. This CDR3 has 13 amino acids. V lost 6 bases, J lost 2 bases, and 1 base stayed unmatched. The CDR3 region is CSVSGRAYNEQFF. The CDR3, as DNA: TGCAGCGTAAGCGGGAGGGCCTACAATGAGCAGTTCTTC.

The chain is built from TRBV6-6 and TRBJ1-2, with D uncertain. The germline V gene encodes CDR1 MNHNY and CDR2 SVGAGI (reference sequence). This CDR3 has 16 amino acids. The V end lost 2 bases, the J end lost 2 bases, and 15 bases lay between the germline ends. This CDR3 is CASSYPPRVSNYGYTF. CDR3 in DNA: TGTGCCAGCAGTTACCCCCCAAGGGTCTCAAACTATGGCTACACCTTC.

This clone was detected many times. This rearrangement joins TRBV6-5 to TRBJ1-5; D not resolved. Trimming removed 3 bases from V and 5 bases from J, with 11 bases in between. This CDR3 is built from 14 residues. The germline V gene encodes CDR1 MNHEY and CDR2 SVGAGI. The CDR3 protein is CASSYRGIHQPQHF. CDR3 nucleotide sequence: TGTGCCAGCAGTTATCGAGGGATCCATCAGCCCCAGCATTTT.

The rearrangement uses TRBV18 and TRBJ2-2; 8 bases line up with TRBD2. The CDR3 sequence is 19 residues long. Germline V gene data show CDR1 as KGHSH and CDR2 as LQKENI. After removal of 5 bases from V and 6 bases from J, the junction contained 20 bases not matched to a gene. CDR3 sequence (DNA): TGTGCCAGCTCAACCCCCACAGGAAGAGCCGGGACTAGTCCCGGGGAGCTGTTTTTT. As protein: CASSTPTGRAGTSPGELFF.

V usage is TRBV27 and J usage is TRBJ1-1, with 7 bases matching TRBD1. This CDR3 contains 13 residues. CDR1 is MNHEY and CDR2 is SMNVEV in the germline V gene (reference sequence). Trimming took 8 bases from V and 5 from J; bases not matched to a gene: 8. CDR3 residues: CASARDRWTEAFF. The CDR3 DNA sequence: TGTGCCAGCGCGAGGGACAGATGGACTGAAGCTTTCTTT.

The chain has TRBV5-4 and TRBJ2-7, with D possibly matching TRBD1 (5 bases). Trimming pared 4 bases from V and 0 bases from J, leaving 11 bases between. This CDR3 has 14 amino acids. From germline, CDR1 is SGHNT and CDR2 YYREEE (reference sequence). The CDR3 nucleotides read TGTGCCAGCAGCATCGGACACGGCTCCTACGAGCAGTACTTC. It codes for CASSIGHGSYEQYF.

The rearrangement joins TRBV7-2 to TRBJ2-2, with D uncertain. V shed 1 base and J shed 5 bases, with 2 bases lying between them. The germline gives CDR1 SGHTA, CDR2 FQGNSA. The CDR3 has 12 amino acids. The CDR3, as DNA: TGTGCCAGCAGCTTAGGAACCGGGGAGCTGTTTTTT. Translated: CASSLGTGELFF.

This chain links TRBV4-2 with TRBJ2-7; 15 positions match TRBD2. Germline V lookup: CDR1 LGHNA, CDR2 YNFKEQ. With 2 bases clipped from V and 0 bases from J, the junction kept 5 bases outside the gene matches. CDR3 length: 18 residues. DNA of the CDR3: TGTGCCAGCAGCCAAAACGGACTAGCGGGAGGGTCCTCCTACGAGCAGTACTTC. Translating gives CASSQNGLAGGSSYEQYF.

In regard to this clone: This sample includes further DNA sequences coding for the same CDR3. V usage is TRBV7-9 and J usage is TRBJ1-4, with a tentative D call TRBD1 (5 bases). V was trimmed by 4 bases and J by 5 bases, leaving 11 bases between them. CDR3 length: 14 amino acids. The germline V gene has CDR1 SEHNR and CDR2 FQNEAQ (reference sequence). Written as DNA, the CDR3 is TGTGCCAGCAGCTACAGGCAGGACAATGAAAAACTGTTTTTT. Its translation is CASSYRQDNEKLFF.

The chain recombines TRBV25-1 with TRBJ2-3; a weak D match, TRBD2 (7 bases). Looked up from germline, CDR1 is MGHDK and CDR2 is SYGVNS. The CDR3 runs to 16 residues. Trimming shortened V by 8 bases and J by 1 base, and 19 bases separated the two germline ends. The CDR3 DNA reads TGTGCCAGCGGGTCCGGGGGGCGTCTGGGCACAGATACGCAGTATTTT. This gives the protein CASGSGGRLGTDTQYF.

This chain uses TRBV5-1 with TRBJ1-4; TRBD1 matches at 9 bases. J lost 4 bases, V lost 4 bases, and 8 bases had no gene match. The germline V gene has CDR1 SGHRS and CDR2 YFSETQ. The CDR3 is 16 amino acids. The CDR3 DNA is TGCGCCAGCAGCAAACAGGGGGCTGGTGATAATGAAAAACTGTTTTTT. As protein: CASSKQGAGDNEKLFF.

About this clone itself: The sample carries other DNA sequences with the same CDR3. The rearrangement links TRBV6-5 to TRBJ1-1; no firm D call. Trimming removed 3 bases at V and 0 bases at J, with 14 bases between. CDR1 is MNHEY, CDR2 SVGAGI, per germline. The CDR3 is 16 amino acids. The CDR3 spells CASSYLPGRMNTEAFF. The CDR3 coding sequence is TGTGCCAGCAGTTATCTCCCTGGGAGGATGAACACTGAAGCTTTCTTT.

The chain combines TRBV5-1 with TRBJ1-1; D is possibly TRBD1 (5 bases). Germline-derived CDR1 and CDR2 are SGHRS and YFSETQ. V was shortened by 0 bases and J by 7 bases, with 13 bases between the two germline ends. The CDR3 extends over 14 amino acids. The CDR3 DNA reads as TGCGCCAGCAGCTTGGGGGGACTGCAGGGTGAAGCTTTCTTT. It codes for CASSLGGLQGEAFF. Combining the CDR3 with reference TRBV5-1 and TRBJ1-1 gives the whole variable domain KAGVTQTPRYLIKTRGQQVTLSCSPISGHRSVSWYQQTPGQGLQFLFEYFSETQRNKGNFPGRFSGRQFSNSRSEMNVSTLELGDSALYLCASSLGGLQGEAFFGQGTRLTVV.

The chain's CDR3 is CASSYSAGEDEQYF. CDR3 in DNA: TGTGCCAGCAGTTACTCCGCAGGGGAGGACGAGCAGTACTTC. This chain connects TRBV6-5 to TRBJ2-7, with D perhaps given as TRBD1 or TRBD2 (6 bases each). The CDR3 extends over 14 amino acids. CDR1 is MNHEY, CDR2 SVGAGI, per germline. The germline V and J ends were trimmed by 0 bases and 5 bases, with 11 bases remaining between them.

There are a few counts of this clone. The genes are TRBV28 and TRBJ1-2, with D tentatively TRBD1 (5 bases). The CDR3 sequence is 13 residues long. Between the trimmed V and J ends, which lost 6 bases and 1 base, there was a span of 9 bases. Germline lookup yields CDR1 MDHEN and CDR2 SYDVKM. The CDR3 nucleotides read TGTGCCAGCAGGGGACCGCTTAACTATGGCTACACCTTC. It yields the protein CASRGPLNYGYTF.

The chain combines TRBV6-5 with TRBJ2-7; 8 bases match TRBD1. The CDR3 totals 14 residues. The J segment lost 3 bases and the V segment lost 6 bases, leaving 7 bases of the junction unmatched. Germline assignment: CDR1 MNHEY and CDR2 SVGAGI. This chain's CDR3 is CASRQGARVYEQYF. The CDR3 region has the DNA TGTGCCAGCAGGCAGGGGGCCCGCGTCTACGAGCAGTACTTC.

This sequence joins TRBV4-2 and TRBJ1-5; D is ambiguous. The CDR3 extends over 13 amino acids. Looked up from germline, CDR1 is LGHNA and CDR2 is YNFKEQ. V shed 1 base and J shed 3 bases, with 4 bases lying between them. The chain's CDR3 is CASSQGVNQPQHF. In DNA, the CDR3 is TGTGCCAGCAGCCAAGGTGTCAATCAGCCCCAGCATTTT.

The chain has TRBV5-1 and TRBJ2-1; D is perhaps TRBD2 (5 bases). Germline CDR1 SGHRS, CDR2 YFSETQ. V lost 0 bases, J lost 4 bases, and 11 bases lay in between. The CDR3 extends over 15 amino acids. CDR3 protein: CASSLVLAQYNEQFF. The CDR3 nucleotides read TGCGCCAGCAGCTTGGTTTTAGCGCAATACAATGAGCAGTTCTTC.

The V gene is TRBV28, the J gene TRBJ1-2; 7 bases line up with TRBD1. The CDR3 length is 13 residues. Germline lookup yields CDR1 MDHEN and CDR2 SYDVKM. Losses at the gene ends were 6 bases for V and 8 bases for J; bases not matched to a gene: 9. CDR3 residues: CASRETGTGGYTF. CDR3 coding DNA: TGTGCCAGCAGGGAGACAGGGACGGGCGGCTACACCTTC.

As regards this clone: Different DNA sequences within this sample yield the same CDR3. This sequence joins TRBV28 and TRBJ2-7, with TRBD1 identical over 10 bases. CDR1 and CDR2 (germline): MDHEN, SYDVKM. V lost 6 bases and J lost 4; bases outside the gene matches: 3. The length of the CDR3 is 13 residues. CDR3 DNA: TGTGCCAGCAGACGACAGGGGGCGTACGAGCAGTACTTC. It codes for CASRRQGAYEQYF.

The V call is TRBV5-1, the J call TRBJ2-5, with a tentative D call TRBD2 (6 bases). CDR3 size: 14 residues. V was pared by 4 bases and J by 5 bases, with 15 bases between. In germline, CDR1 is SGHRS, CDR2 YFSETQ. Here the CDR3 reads CASSRESGSETQYF. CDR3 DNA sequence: TGCGCCAGCAGCCGGGAATCCGGGAGTGAGACCCAGTACTTC. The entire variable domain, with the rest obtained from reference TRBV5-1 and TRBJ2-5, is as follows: KAGVTQTPRYLIKTRGQQVTLSCSPISGHRSVSWYQQTPGQGLQFLFEYFSETQRNKGNFPGRFSGRQFSNSRSEMNVSTLELGDSALYLCASSRESGSETQYFGPGTRLLVL.